The entry that follows covers one T cell receptor beta chain sequence. As to time point: blood 4 weeks post-SBRT, at nephrectomy. Stated treatment: 15 Gy SBRT to primary tumor, nephrectomy 4 weeks later. After SBRT, blood was collected at 2 and 4 weeks, plus baseline. The data derive from a study of radiation and T cells in renal cell carcinoma. Repertoires were generated with immunoSEQ multiplex PCR, while TCRdb's copy carries only in-frame clones and drops some. The table lists 150,000 to 200,000 clones, about 88% of them singletons, with over 9% in the top ten. The germline V and J ends were trimmed by 0 bases and 7 bases, with 16 bases remaining between them. This CDR3 is built from 16 residues. Germline assignment: CDR1 PRHDT and CDR2 FYEKMQ (reference sequence).

The source is a woman aged 50 to 60 with renal cell carcinoma. The V gene is TRBV13, the J gene TRBJ1-5; D possibly corresponds to TRBD1 (6 bases). Sequencing was performed on blood, taken from a patient whose treatment included radiotherapy and nephrectomy. CDR3 residues: CASSLGGRQGRQPQHF. CDR3 DNA sequence: TGTGCCAGCAGCTTAGGCGGACGGCAGGGGAGGCAGCCCCAGCATTTT.